The source of this T cell receptor beta chain is a study of T cells in women clearing cervical HPV infection. Looking at the study overall: For cases, blood was sampled a median roughly 150 days after lesion detection, interquartile range about 90 to 210 days. HLA type could not be excluded as a confounder.

A note on this clone: Its antigen remains unidentified. The read is 3 residues too short to cover the CDR3 end, so that end is filled in from the germline J gene.

Study results and limitations: CIN3+ cases had significantly higher TCR repertoire richness than controls, but evenness did not differ.

Measured with immunoSEQ multiplex PCR; TCRdb has only the in-frame clones, and not every one. This sample's clone table lists about 34,000 clones. The V segment lost 6 bases and the J segment 9 bases; nucleotides outside the gene matches: 9. Per the germline V gene, CDR1 is SGHAT and CDR2 is FQDESV (reference sequence). The CDR3 runs to 14 residues. This TCR came from a woman aged 18 to 75 with a cervical HPV16 infection that either progressed to CIN3+ or cleared (not recorded which). The chain employs TRBV11-1 and TRBJ2-1, with 9 bases identical to TRBD1. Sequencing was done on a sample of blood buffy coat. CDR3 bases read: TGTGCCAGCAGGCGGGACAGGGTACTTGGTGAG. Its protein is CASRRDRVLGE. Given in full, the CDR3 is CASRRDRVLGEQFF.